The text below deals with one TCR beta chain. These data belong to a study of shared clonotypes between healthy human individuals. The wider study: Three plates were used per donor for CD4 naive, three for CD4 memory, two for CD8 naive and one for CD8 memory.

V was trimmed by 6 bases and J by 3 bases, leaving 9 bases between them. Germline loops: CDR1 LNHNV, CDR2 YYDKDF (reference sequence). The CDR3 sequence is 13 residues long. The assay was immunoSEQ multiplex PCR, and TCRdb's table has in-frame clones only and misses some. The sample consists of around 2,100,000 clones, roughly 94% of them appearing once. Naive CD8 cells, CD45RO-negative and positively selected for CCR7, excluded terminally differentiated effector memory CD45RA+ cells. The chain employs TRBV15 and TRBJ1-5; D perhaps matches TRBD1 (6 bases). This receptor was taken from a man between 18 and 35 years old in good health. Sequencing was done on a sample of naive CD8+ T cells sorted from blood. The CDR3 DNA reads TGTGCCACCAGTAGACAGGCCAATCAGCCCCAGCATTTT. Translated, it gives CATSRQANQPQHF.